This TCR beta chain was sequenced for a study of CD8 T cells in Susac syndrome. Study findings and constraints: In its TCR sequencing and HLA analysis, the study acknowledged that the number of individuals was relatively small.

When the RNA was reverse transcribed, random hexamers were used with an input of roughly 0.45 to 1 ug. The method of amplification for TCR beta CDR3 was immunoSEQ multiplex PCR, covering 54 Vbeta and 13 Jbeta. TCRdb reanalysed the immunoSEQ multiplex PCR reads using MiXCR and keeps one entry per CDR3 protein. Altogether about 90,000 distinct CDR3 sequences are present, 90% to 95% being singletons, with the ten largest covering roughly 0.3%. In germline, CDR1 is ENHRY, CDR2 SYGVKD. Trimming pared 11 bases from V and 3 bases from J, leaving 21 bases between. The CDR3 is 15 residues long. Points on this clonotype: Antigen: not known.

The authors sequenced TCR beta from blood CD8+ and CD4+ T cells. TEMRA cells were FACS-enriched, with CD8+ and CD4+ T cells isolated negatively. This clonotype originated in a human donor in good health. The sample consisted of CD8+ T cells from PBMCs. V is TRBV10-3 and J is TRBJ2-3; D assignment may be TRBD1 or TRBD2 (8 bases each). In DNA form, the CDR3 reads TGTGCCGCCCGGGGGGGACAGGCTCTTACAGATACGCAGTATTTT. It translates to CAARGGQALTDTQYF.